Each of the 21 T cell receptor beta chains below was sequenced from the same sample in a study of OX40 agonist ivuxolimab in advanced cancers. Some clones are missing from TCRdb's copy, which holds only in-frame ones; the method was immunoSEQ multiplex PCR. The sample has about 25,000 clones, about 80% seen once. The sample in question was CD4+ or CD8+ T cells sorted from blood, obtained in a trial of the OX40 agonist ivuxolimab. These receptors all come from an adult with an advanced solid tumor such as melanoma, head and neck, liver or kidney cancer.

This chain links TRBV7-3 with TRBJ2-3, with TRBD1 matching over 8 bases. The CDR3 is made up of 14 amino acids. The germline V gene encodes CDR1 SGHTA and CDR2 FQGTGA. V trimming: 5 bases; J trimming: 3 bases; junction bases outside the gene matches: 4. CDR3 region: CASSLDRATDTQYF. The CDR3 bases are TGTGCCAGCAGCCTGGACAGGGCGACAGATACGCAGTATTTT.

The chain links TRBV14 to TRBJ2-3; no clear D gene. This CDR3 is built from 17 residues. CDR1 SGHDN and CDR2 FVKESK come from the germline V gene. Trimming removed 1 base at V and 2 bases at J, with 16 bases between. The CDR3 sequence is CASSQVPVLPDTDTQYF. The CDR3 bases are TGTGCCAGCAGCCAAGTTCCCGTTTTACCAGACACAGATACGCAGTATTTT.

The chain has TRBV5-6 and TRBJ2-1; D ambiguous. CDR1 is SGHDT, CDR2 YYEEEE, per germline. There are 13 residues in the CDR3. The germline V and J ends were trimmed by 3 bases and 5 bases, with 9 bases remaining between them. The CDR3 reads CASSWGYNNEQFF. Written as DNA, the CDR3 is TGTGCCAGCAGCTGGGGATACAACAATGAGCAGTTCTTC.

This clone has a single count. The chain recombines TRBV4-1 with TRBJ2-1; tentative D call: TRBD1 (5 bases). Germline values: CDR1 MGHRA, CDR2 YSYEKL. The CDR3 consists of 16 residues. V lost 5 bases and J 7 bases, leaving 21 bases between the germline ends. The CDR3 sequence: CASSSRTSGMLNEQFF. The CDR3 DNA reads as TGCGCCAGCAGCAGTAGGACGTCAGGGATGTTGAATGAGCAGTTCTTC.

The chain recombines TRBV28 with TRBJ1-5; D uncertain. The germline V and J ends were trimmed by 8 bases and 0 bases, with 17 bases remaining between them. This CDR3 has 16 residues. Germline CDR1 is MDHEN and CDR2 is SYDVKM. The CDR3: CASGGSLAGSNQPQHF. The CDR3 DNA reads as TGTGCCAGCGGCGGGTCTTTGGCGGGTAGCAATCAGCCCCAGCATTTT.

This clone has only one observation. This rearrangement joins TRBV7-2 to TRBJ2-7, with 7 bases fitting TRBD2. Germline-derived CDR1 and CDR2 are SGHTA and FQGNSA. This CDR3 comprises 15 residues. J lost 0 bases, V lost 6 bases, and 8 bases had no gene match. The CDR3 here is CASSPGGTLSYEQYF. The CDR3 nucleotides are TGTGCCAGCAGTCCGGGGGGTACGCTCTCCTACGAGCAGTACTTC. The full variable domain, its missing parts supplied by reference TRBV7-2 and TRBJ2-7, is GAGVSQSPSNKVTEKGKDVELRCDPISGHTALYWYRQSLGQGLEFLIYFQGNSAPDKSGLPSDRFSAERTGGSVSTLTIQRTQQEDSAVYLCASSPGGTLSYEQYFGPGTRLTVT.

This rearrangement joins TRBV29-1 to TRBJ2-1, with D possibly TRBD1 on 7 matching bases. Trimming pared 6 bases from V and 3 bases from J, leaving 18 bases between. From germline, CDR1 is SQVTM and CDR2 ANQGSEA. CDR3 length: 15 residues. CDR3 amino acids: CSVGGDRAFYNEQFF. Written as DNA, the CDR3 is TGCAGCGTGGGAGGCGACAGGGCCTTCTACAATGAGCAGTTCTTC.

V is TRBV5-6 and J is TRBJ2-1, with D perhaps matching TRBD2 (5 bases). V was shortened by 0 bases and J by 4 bases, with 14 bases between the two germline ends. CDR1 SGHDT and CDR2 YYEEEE come from the germline V gene. The CDR3 is made up of 16 amino acids. The CDR3 coding sequence is TGTGCCAGCAGCTTGGAGTTGGGGTCGGGGTACAATGAGCAGTTCTTC. Translated: CASSLELGSGYNEQFF.

This chain connects TRBV5-8 to TRBJ1-5; 9 positions agree with TRBD1. J was trimmed by 11 bases and V by 2 bases; bases with no gene match: 8. This CDR3 spans 14 amino acids. Germline loops: CDR1 SGHTS, CDR2 YDEGEE. The CDR3 loop reads CASSFQTGGATQHF. In DNA, the CDR3 is TGTGCCAGCAGCTTCCAGACAGGGGGAGCAACCCAGCATTTT.

The CDR3 reads CASSFGQLQPQHF. The DNA of the CDR3 is TGTGCCAGCAGTTTTGGACAGCTTCAGCCCCAGCATTTT. The J gene is TRBJ1-5, the V gene TRBV7-2; a possible D gene is TRBD1 (6 bases). Per the germline V gene, CDR1 is SGHTA and CDR2 is FQGNSA. With 6 bases removed from V and 6 bases from J, the gap between germline ends came to 12 bases. This CDR3 region has 13 residues.

The chain recombines TRBV6-5 with TRBJ2-7, with D possibly matching TRBD2 (7 bases). The CDR3 consists of 15 residues. Trimming left V 0 bases short and J 2 bases short, with 11 bases between. Germline-derived CDR1 and CDR2 are MNHEY and SVGAGI. Here the CDR3 DNA reads TGTGCCAGCAGTTACTCGCGGGGGCTCCCCTACGAGCAGTACTTC. Its protein is CASSYSRGLPYEQYF.

This chain links TRBV6-1 with TRBJ2-3; D possibly uses TRBD1 or TRBD2 (5 bases each). The ends were cut back, 2 bases at V and 5 bases at J, with 14 bases in the middle. The CDR3 length is 15 residues. The germline V gene has CDR1 MNHNS and CDR2 SASEGT. The CDR3 reads CASSESSWDQDTQYF. Written as DNA, the CDR3 is TGTGCCAGCAGTGAATCGAGCTGGGACCAAGATACGCAGTATTTT.

This chain connects TRBV2 to TRBJ1-6; D unresolved. Germline values: CDR1 SNHLY, CDR2 FYNNEI. This CDR3 contains 12 residues. The ends were cut back, 9 bases at V and 3 bases at J, with 6 bases in the middle. The CDR3 here is CARGYYNSPLHF. Here the CDR3 DNA reads TGTGCCAGAGGATACTATAATTCACCCCTCCACTTT.

The chain links TRBV7-2 to TRBJ1-3, with D tentatively TRBD1 (6 bases). The germline CDR1 and CDR2 sequences are SGHTA and FQGNSA. The V end lost 1 base, the J end lost 4 bases, and 14 bases lay between the germline ends. The CDR3 loop spans 16 amino acids. The CDR3 DNA is TGTGCCAGCAGCTTAGTCGGCGGGGGCCCCGGAAACACCATATATTTT. This gives the protein CASSLVGGGPGNTIYF.

This clone was counted a few times. This rearrangement joins TRBV4-3 to TRBJ2-2; D is unclear. Germline V gene sequence: CDR1 LGHNA, CDR2 YSLEER. This CDR3 comprises 13 residues. Trimming left V 4 bases short and J 6 bases short, with 9 bases between. The CDR3 DNA follows: TGCGCCAGCAGCCTTACTATGGCCGGGGAGCTGTTTTTT. Encoded protein: CASSLTMAGELFF.

This rearrangement joins TRBV7-2 to TRBJ2-1, with D perhaps TRBD2 (6 bases). The V gene lost 1 base and the J gene lost 5 bases, with 12 bases spanning the gap. The CDR3 runs to 15 residues. Germline CDR1 and CDR2: SGHTA and FQGNSA. The CDR3 DNA is TGTGCCAGCAGCTTAGGCCAGCGGGTTAACAATGAGCAGTTCTTC. Protein: CASSLGQRVNNEQFF.

This CDR3 reads CSVVGRGLDGYTF. The CDR3 nucleotides read TGCAGCGTTGTAGGCAGGGGACTGGATGGCTACACCTTC. The V call is TRBV29-1, the J call TRBJ1-2; tentatively, D is TRBD1 (6 bases). CDR1 and CDR2 (germline): SQVTM, ANQGSEA. Trimming shortened V by 4 bases and J by 6 bases, and 15 bases separated the two germline ends. This CDR3 is built from 13 residues.

The chain carries TRBV5-1 and TRBJ1-1; the D gene is possibly TRBD1 (5 bases). Trimming removed 4 bases from V and 5 bases from J, with 15 bases in between. This CDR3 is 14 amino acids long. Germline V CDR1 and CDR2: SGHRS, YFSETQ. In DNA form, the CDR3 reads TGCGCCAGCAGCAGGGATTCCGGGACGACTGAAGCTTTCTTT. Amino acids: CASSRDSGTTEAFF.

In its sample, this clone ranks as medium-sized. The rearrangement joins TRBV7-2 to TRBJ1-1, with D unclear. The CDR3 covers 14 residues. CDR1 SGHTA and CDR2 FQGNSA come from the germline V gene. Trimming cost V 0 bases and J 1 base, with 6 bases left between them. The CDR3 nucleotides read TGTGCCAGCAGCTTAGCTGCGGGGAACACTGAAGCTTTCTTT. This sequence encodes CASSLAAGNTEAFF.

The V and J genes are TRBV5-1 and TRBJ1-1; D may be TRBD1 (6 bases). CDR3 length: 14 residues. Per germline, CDR1 SGHRS and CDR2 YFSETQ. Between the trimmed V and J ends, which lost 3 bases and 1 base, there was a span of 10 bases. The CDR3: CASSSATGNTEAFF. CDR3 coding DNA: TGCGCCAGCAGCTCGGCGACAGGGAACACTGAAGCTTTCTTT.

This clone has a single count. The V call is TRBV10-1, the J call TRBJ2-5; D gene uncertain. The CDR3 is 15 residues long. Trimming left V 8 bases short and J 4 bases short, with 20 bases between. Germline CDR1 and CDR2: WNHNN and SYGVQD (reference sequence). The DNA for the CDR3 is TGCGCCAGCCTTAAAACTCGCCATGACGGAGAGACCCAGTACTTC. Its protein product is CASLKTRHDGETQYF.